This T cell receptor beta chain was documented in a study of blood T cells in healthy people across ages. Overall study context: Capture via template switching afforded approximately one barcoded beta molecule per two T cells. Study-level findings and limits: Higher diversity, along with more naive CD4+ cells, distinguished long-lived donors from aged donors. There was no known CMV status for donors, so expanded clonotype changes were possibly confounded.

With a J-beta primer mix and a sample-barcoded 5' primer, a second PCR ran about 6 to 11 cycles. TCRdb reprocessed the 5' RACE reads via MiXCR and lists one record per CDR3 protein. The table shows about 1.6 million distinct CDR3 sequences, with 30% to 40% occurring only once. This clonotype has a single count. Its cognate antigen is unknown. The trim removed 7 bases at V and 3 bases at J, leaving 9 bases unmatched. The length of the CDR3 is 16 residues. Germline CDR1 reads MGHRA; CDR2 reads YSYEKL. The sample comprised blood. This receptor was identified in a woman aged 25 to 45 in good health. The chain recombines TRBV4-1 with TRBJ1-1, with 12 positions matching TRBD1. In DNA, the CDR3 is TGCGCCAGCACTCCCGCGGGACAGGGGGCTTACACTGAAGCTTTCTTT. Translated: CASTPAGQGAYTEAFF.